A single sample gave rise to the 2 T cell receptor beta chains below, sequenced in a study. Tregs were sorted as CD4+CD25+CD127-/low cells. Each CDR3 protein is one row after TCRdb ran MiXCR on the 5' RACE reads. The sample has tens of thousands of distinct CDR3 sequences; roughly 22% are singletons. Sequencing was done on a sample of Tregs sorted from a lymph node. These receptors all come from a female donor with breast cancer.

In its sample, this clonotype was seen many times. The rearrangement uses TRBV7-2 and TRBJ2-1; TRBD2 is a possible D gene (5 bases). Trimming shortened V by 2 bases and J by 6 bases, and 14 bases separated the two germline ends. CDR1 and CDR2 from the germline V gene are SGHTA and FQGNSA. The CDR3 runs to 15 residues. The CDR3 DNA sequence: TGTGCCAGCAGCTTATACGGGAAGAGGCTCAATGAGCAGTTCTTC. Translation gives CASSLYGKRLNEQFF.

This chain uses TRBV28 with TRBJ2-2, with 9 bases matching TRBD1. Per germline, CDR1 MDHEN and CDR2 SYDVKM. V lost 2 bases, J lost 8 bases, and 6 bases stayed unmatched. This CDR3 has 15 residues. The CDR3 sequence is CASSLAGTGLGELFF. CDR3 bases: TGTGCCAGCAGTTTAGCCGGGACAGGGTTGGGGGAGCTGTTTTTT.